This TCR beta chain derives from a study of blood T cell repertoires in COVID-19. Study at large: Samples of COVID-19 (acute and convalescent) were obtained from the United States, Italy and Spain. The cDNA or gDNA used as material had been derived from T cells, B-cell-depleted T cells, or PBMCs.

This CDR3 contains 19 residues. Germline trimming cut 6 bases from V and 0 bases from J; bases unmatched to any gene: 16. In germline, CDR1 is SGHNT, CDR2 YYREEE (reference sequence). Under the authors' procedure: Researchers report that nucleated cell counts were estimated from reference gene primer amplification. Assay: immunoSEQ multiplex PCR; the TCRdb copy retains only in-frame clones and omits some. That table gives V, J and clone size, and the DNA gave D and trimming. The table includes around 310,000 clones, roughly 89% detected once. The study counted Cohort 3 donors as recovered given two negative PCRs, clearance, or symptom resolution.

The chain recombines TRBV5-4 with TRBJ1-3; 9 bases line up with TRBD1. This TCR derives from a woman aged 25-40 years who had recovered from COVID-19. The sample was PBMCs or T cells enriched from blood (not recorded which). The CDR3, as DNA: TGTGCCAGCACCATTGGGGGGACAGGGCGGACTTACTCTGGAAACACCATATATTTT. This codes for CASTIGGTGRTYSGNTIYF.